The 2 T cell receptor beta chains reported below all come from one sample, sequenced in a study of CXCR3-negative and CXCR3-positive naive CD8 T cells (dated by TCRdb to the late 2010s). The paper as a whole reports these results and caveats: TRB CDR3s from CXCR3-positive naive cells showed higher hydrophobicity (lower Kidera factor 4), lower energy, and higher strength and volume indices than CXCR3-negative naive cells.

These receptors are not linked to any known antigen. Reads for this sample came from a NextSeq 550. The Human TCR Profiling Kit (MiLaboratory) was used to make UMI-labeled 5' RACE TRB cDNA libraries. The reads went through TCRdb reprocessing, and each CDR3 protein sequence gets one entry with no DNA. The table for this sample lists approximately 89,000 distinct CDR3 sequences. 0.53% of the sample is in the top ten clones. Sequencing was done on a sample of naive CXCR3+ CD8+ T cells from blood. Read against the paper, the sample's cell subset or site label means: CD45RO-CCR7+CD27+CD95- naive CD8+ T cells expressing CXCR3 (TNR3+). Every receptor here comes from a human donor in good health. Some clones in this sample may be carry-over from other donors' samples.

V gene TRBV20-1 combines with J gene TRBJ1-1; TCRdb names TRBD1, which stays unverified in the absence of DNA. The CDR3 extends over 13 amino acids. Germline V CDR1 and CDR2: DFQATT, SNEGSKA (reference sequence). CDR3: CSARAGGRPEAFF.

V gene TRBV20-1 combines with J gene TRBJ2-5; the D call from TCRdb, TRBD2, cannot be confirmed without DNA. The V gene's germline CDR1 is DFQATT and CDR2 SNEGSKA (reference sequence). The CDR3 runs 14 residues. CDR3 sequence reads: CSARDGRQQETQYF.